Listed below are T cell receptor beta chains from one sample, sequenced in a study of early T cells in non-severe SARS-CoV-2 infection. One entry per CDR3 protein results from TCRdb running MiXCR on the 5' RACE reads. This table has roughly 32,000 distinct CDR3 sequences, around 7% appearing once. Sequences were obtained from whole blood. The receptor source for this set is an adult who was a healthcare worker with PCR-confirmed SARS-CoV-2 infection or an uninfected control (not recorded which). The CDR3 runs from the conserved cysteine through the conserved F or W. The D gene is left open where the match is weak. The size of a clone is reported for some rows only, either as once, few or many, or as a class for expanded clones.

j_call clone_size d_call v_call cdr3_nt cdr3_aa
TRBJ1-5 many TRBD1 TRBV7-2 TGTGCCAGCAGCCCGGGGACAGGGGGCAATCAGCCCCAGCATTTT CASSPGTGGNQPQHF
TRBJ2-5 many TRBD1 TRBV5-6 TGTGCCAGCAGCCAGACAGGGGGCGAAGAGACCCAGTACTTC CASSQTGGEETQYF
TRBJ2-7 many NA TRBV20-1 TGCAGTGCTAGATGGAAGACCTACGAGCAGTACTTC CSARWKTYEQYF
TRBJ2-5 few NA TRBV3-1 TGTGCCAGCAGCCAAGGCACTCAAGAGACCCAGTACTTC CASSQGTQETQYF
TRBJ2-7 many TRBD1 TRBV6-2/TRBV6-3 TGTGCCAGCATCGGGACAGCTTACGATGGGCAGTACTTC CASIGTAYDGQYF
TRBJ2-5 many TRBD2 TRBV4-2 TGTGCCAGCAGCTATACTCCCGGGACTAGCGGCCAAGAGACCCAGTACTTC CASSYTPGTSGQETQYF
TRBJ1-1 few NA TRBV5-1 TGCGCCAGCAGCTTGTTCATGGGGGGCACTGAAGCTTTCTTT CASSLFMGGTEAFF
TRBJ1-5 many NA TRBV18 TGTGCCAGCTCACTTGGACGTAGCAATCAGCCCCAGCATTTT CASSLGRSNQPQHF
TRBJ2-4 NA NA TRBV28 TGTGCCAGCAGTTTAAATAGGGGACAACTAGCCAAAAACATTCAGTACTTC CASSLNRGQLAKNIQYF
TRBJ2-3 many TRBD2 TRBV20-1 TGCAGTGCTAGAGATGCCAGCGGGAGGTCTCCCACAGATACGCAGTATTTT CSARDASGRSPTDTQYF
TRBJ1-6 many NA TRBV5-6 TGTGCCAGCAGCTTGGAACGGCAGGGATATTCACCCCTCCACTTT CASSLERQGYSPLHF
TRBJ2-2 many NA TRBV21-1 TGTGCCAGCAGCAAAGCATTTGTTACCGGGGACACCGGGGAGCTGTTTTTT CASSKAFVTGDTGELFF
TRBJ2-7 many NA TRBV5-1 TGCGCCAGCAGCTCCACTCGAGGGCCCTCCTACGAGCAGTACTTC CASSSTRGPSYEQYF
TRBJ1-2 NA NA TRBV6-2/TRBV6-3 TGTGCCAGCATGGCGAGGGCGTCAAGCTATGGCTACACCTTC CASMARASSYGYTF
TRBJ2-5 many NA TRBV19 TGTGCCAGTAGTCGAGGGGGGGAAGAGACCCAGTACTTC CASSRGGEETQYF
TRBJ2-2 many TRBD2 TRBV4-3 TGCGCCAGCAGCCAAATGGGGGGGAGTTTGGCTGGGGCCACCGGGGAGCTGTTTTTT CASSQMGGSLAGATGELFF
TRBJ2-5 many TRBD2 TRBV24-1 TGTGCCACCAGTGCTTCACTTAGCGGGGTTGGGGAGACCCAGTACTTC CATSASLSGVGETQYF
TRBJ2-2 many NA TRBV2 TGTGCCAGCAGGACGGACAGCACCGGGGAGCTGTTTTTT CASRTDSTGELFF
TRBJ2-5 many TRBD2 TRBV5-6 TGTGCCAGCAGCATCGACTCGACTAGCGGGTCATGGAAGACCCAGTACTTC CASSIDSTSGSWKTQYF
TRBJ1-5 many NA TRBV2 TGTGCCAGCAGCCGGGACAACAATCAGCCCCAGCATTTT CASSRDNNQPQHF
TRBJ2-4 many TRBD2 TRBV20-1 TGCAGTGCTAGTCCCCCCAACAGCGGGGGGTCCATTCAGTACTTC CSASPPNSGGSIQYF
TRBJ1-6 many TRBD1 TRBV12-3/TRBV12-4 TGTGCCAGCTCCCTACAGGGGCACAATTCACCCCTCCACTTT CASSLQGHNSPLHF
TRBJ1-1 many NA TRBV3-1 TGTGCCAGCAGCCAAGATCTTGAGAGGGCTTTCTTT CASSQDLERAFF
TRBJ1-1 many NA TRBV7-9 TGTGCCAGCAGACGTGGGCCGGGCGAAGCTTTCTTT CASRRGPGEAFF
TRBJ2-7 many NA TRBV6-5 TGTGCCAGCAGTTACTCGGGCAGGGGCAACTCCTACGAGCAGTACTTC CASSYSGRGNSYEQYF
TRBJ2-5 NA NA TRBV18 TGTGCCAGCTCACCCTCTTACGGGGGAGAGACCCAGTACTTC CASSPSYGGETQYF
TRBJ1-5 many NA TRBV24-1 TGTGCCACCAGTGACGCCAAATCCGGGAAGGATCAGCCCCAGCATTTT CATSDAKSGKDQPQHF
TRBJ1-2 many NA TRBV19 TGTGCCAGTAGTATGGCCGTCTATGGCTACACCTTC CASSMAVYGYTF
TRBJ1-2 many TRBD1 TRBV7-9 TGTGCCAGCAGCGCAGATAAACCCGGGACAGGGGGCCACTATGGCTACACCTTC CASSADKPGTGGHYGYTF
TRBJ1-2 many NA TRBV12-3/TRBV12-4 TGTGCCAGCAGGCTGGGGGGGGCAGCTGGCTACACCTTC CASRLGGAAGYTF
TRBJ2-7 many NA TRBV7-6 TGTGCCAGCAGCCCAGAGGTGACACCCCAGGAGTACTCCTACGAGCAGTACTTC CASSPEVTPQEYSYEQYF
TRBJ2-1 NA NA TRBV6-1 TGTGCCAGCAGTGAGAGTTTGGGGAGTTCCTACAATGAGCAGTTCTTC CASSESLGSSYNEQFF
TRBJ2-1 NA TRBD2 TRBV7-8 TGTGCCAGCAGCTTAGACGAAGTCCCGGGGGGATTTCTCAATGAGCAGTTCTTC CASSLDEVPGGFLNEQFF
TRBJ2-1 NA TRBD2 TRBV29-1 TGCAGCGCCCGGCCCCTAGCGGCCTATGAGCAGTTCTTC CSARPLAAYEQFF
TRBJ1-5 many TRBD1 TRBV5-5 TGTGCCAGCAGCTTCTCGACAGGGCCTAGCAATCAGCCCCAGCATTTT CASSFSTGPSNQPQHF
TRBJ2-7 NA NA TRBV27 TGTGCCAGCAGTTCACAGGGTCGGCGGGTCTACGAGCAGTACTTC CASSSQGRRVYEQYF
TRBJ1-1 many NA TRBV6-5 TGTGCCAGCAGGCCCCGGTGGGACCCCCACACTGAAGCTTTCTTT CASRPRWDPHTEAFF
TRBJ2-7 NA NA TRBV3-1 TGTGCCAGCAGCCGGCTGACTAGTGGCGAGCAGTACTTC CASSRLTSGEQYF
TRBJ2-7 many NA TRBV21-1 TGTGCCAGCAGCAAACGGACGCCACCAAACACCTACGAGCAGTACTTC CASSKRTPPNTYEQYF
TRBJ1-1 many TRBD1 TRBV20-1 TGCAGTGCTAGTACACAGGGGGGGATTGAAGCTTTCTTT CSASTQGGIEAFF
TRBJ2-5 many TRBD2 TRBV12-3/TRBV12-4 TGTGCCAGCAGTTTCGGGAGGCAGGGAGAGACCCAGTACTTC CASSFGRQGETQYF
TRBJ2-1 few NA TRBV18 TGTGCCAGCTCACCACCGGGGGGAAGGAATGAGCAGTTCTTC CASSPPGGRNEQFF
TRBJ2-7 many TRBD2 TRBV28 TGTGCCAGCAGGGCGGGAGGGCCCTCCCACGAGCAGTACTTC CASRAGGPSHEQYF
TRBJ2-3 NA TRBD2 TRBV7-2 TGTGCCAGCAGCTTTCAAGGCGGGGGAAACACAGATACGCAGTATTTT CASSFQGGGNTDTQYF
TRBJ2-5 many NA TRBV12-3/TRBV12-4 TGTGCCAGCAGTTTGATTGGTGGGCAGGATCTCATAGAGACCCAGTACTTC CASSLIGGQDLIETQYF